Each of the 21 T cell receptor beta chains below was sequenced from the same sample in a study. TCRdb processed the 5' RACE reads anew with MiXCR; each CDR3 protein has one entry. The sample gives several thousand distinct CDR3 sequences, 31% of which show up once; 7.3% is in the top ten. Sequencing input: memory CD4+ T cells sorted from a lymph node. Indicated subset: memory CD4+ T cells, CD4+CD45RO+CD25-. These receptor sequences come from a female donor with breast cancer.

By share, this clonotype counts as medium-sized. V and J are TRBV7-2 and TRBJ1-1, with D tentatively TRBD1 (5 bases). Trimming took 8 bases from V and 1 from J, leaving 14 bases between them. The CDR3 is 14 amino acids. Looked up from germline, CDR1 is SGHTA and CDR2 is FQGNSA. CDR3 region: CASQRGRENTEAFF. CDR3 nucleotides: TGTGCCAGCCAGCGCGGCAGGGAGAACACTGAAGCTTTCTTT. The full variable domain, its missing parts supplied by reference TRBV7-2 and TRBJ1-1, is GAGVSQSPSNKVTEKGKDVELRCDPISGHTALYWYRQSLGQGLEFLIYFQGNSAPDKSGLPSDRFSAERTGGSVSTLTIQRTQQEDSAVYLCASQRGRENTEAFFGQGTRLTVV.

Within the sample, this clonotype is medium-sized. The chain has TRBV24-1 and TRBJ2-5; 8 nucleotides agree with TRBD2. In germline, CDR1 is KGHDR, CDR2 SFDVKD. This CDR3 region has 15 residues. V shed 2 bases, J shed 4 bases, and the junction held 5 bases outside the gene matches. In DNA form, the CDR3 reads TGTGCCACCAGTGATTCCCGGACTAGCTCAGAGACCCAGTACTTC. Translation: CATSDSRTSSETQYF.

This clonotype was picked up a small number of times. V is TRBV7-9 and J is TRBJ2-3; 10 nucleotides match TRBD1. The CDR3 contains 15 residues. Looked up from germline, CDR1 is SEHNR and CDR2 is FQNEAQ (reference sequence). V lost 1 base and J lost 4; bases outside the gene matches: 2. CDR3 residues: CASSLEGQGADTQYF. In DNA, the CDR3 is TGTGCCAGCAGCTTAGAAGGACAGGGGGCAGATACGCAGTATTTT.

The genes are TRBV6-6 and TRBJ1-2; TRBD1 aligns across 8 bases. This CDR3 has 14 residues. Per germline, CDR1 MNHNY and CDR2 SVGAGI (reference sequence). J lost 2 bases, V lost 6 bases, and 5 bases had no gene match. CDR3 amino acids: CASRGTGDNYGYTF. The CDR3 DNA sequence: TGTGCCAGCAGGGGGACAGGAGACAACTATGGCTACACCTTC.

This clonotype was seen ten or more times. The chain combines TRBV6-1 with TRBJ2-5; D is possibly TRBD1 or TRBD2 (5 bases each). Germline V gene data show CDR1 as MNHNS and CDR2 as SASEGT. V lost 4 bases, J lost 5 bases, and 17 bases lay in between. This CDR3 has 15 amino acids. CDR3 loop: CASSAPGRGVETQYF. The CDR3 coding sequence is TGTGCCAGCAGTGCCCCGGGACGAGGCGTGGAGACCCAGTACTTC.

This clonotype is classed as medium-sized. The chain recombines TRBV20-1 with TRBJ2-7, with D tentatively TRBD1 (5 bases). The CDR3 is 12 residues long. Trimming took off 3 bases at V and 3 bases at J, with 9 bases between the two ends. From germline, CDR1 is DFQATT and CDR2 SNEGSKA (reference sequence). The CDR3 DNA follows: TGCAGTGCTAGGCAGGACATCTACGAGCAGTACTTC. It yields the protein CSARQDIYEQYF.

This clonotype is labeled as medium-sized. This chain joins TRBV7-8 and TRBJ2-3, with TRBD2 matching 8 bases. This CDR3 has 18 amino acids. Germline V gene data show CDR1 as SGHVS and CDR2 as FQNEAQ. The V gene end was trimmed by 5 bases and the J gene end by 0 bases; junction bases not matched to a gene: 13. The DNA for the CDR3 is TGTGCCAGCAGCCTAGGGATACTACTAGCGGCTAGCACAGATACGCAGTATTTT. Amino acids: CASSLGILLAASTDTQYF.

The chain couples TRBV6-5 to TRBJ2-1, with D unclear. V dropped 3 bases and J dropped 0 bases, with 9 bases sitting between them. Germline loops: CDR1 MNHEY, CDR2 SVGAGI. The CDR3 extends over 15 amino acids. The CDR3: CASSYRPSSYNEQFF. In DNA form, the CDR3 reads TGTGCCAGCAGTTATCGGCCGAGCTCCTACAATGAGCAGTTCTTC.

V is TRBV6-1 and J is TRBJ1-5, with D hard to call. The CDR3 covers 14 residues. Germline-derived CDR1 and CDR2 are MNHNS and SASEGT. Trimming stripped 4 bases from V and 6 bases from J, with 13 bases between. The CDR3 DNA is TGTGCCAGCAGTGTCACGTCAGAGAGTCAGCCCCAGCATTTT. Its protein is CASSVTSESQPQHF.

The table lists this clonotype with a count of one. This rearrangement joins TRBV19 to TRBJ1-1; a weak D match, TRBD1 (6 bases). V shed 6 bases and J shed 4 bases, with 12 bases lying between them. CDR1 and CDR2 (germline): LNHDA, SQIVND (reference sequence). The CDR3 has 13 residues. CDR3 loop: CASSRGGGTEAFF. In nucleotides, the CDR3 is TGTGCCAGTAGCAGGGGTGGGGGCACTGAAGCTTTCTTT. Complete variable domain (other parts from reference TRBV19 and TRBJ1-1): DGGITQSPKYLFRKEGQNVTLSCEQNLNHDAMYWYRQDPGQGLRLIYYSQIVNDFQKGDIAEGYSVSREKKESFPLTVTSAQKNPTAFYLCASSRGGGTEAFFGQGTRLTVV.

This clonotype has a single count. The CDR3 end shows no conserved phenylalanine or tryptophan, and so a read error is likely. V is TRBV4-2 and J is TRBJ2-1, with D unclear. This CDR3 is 12 amino acids long. V gave up 0 bases and J gave up 8 bases, with 5 bases separating them. The V gene's germline CDR1 is LGHNA and CDR2 YNFKEQ. The CDR3 nucleotides read TGTGCCAGCAGCCAAGATAGCTATGAGCAGTTCCTC. Its translation is CASSQDSYEQFL.

By sample share, this clonotype is medium-sized (0.01 to 0.1%). The DNA is omitted, as the CDR3 cannot be located on it reliably, and the CDR3 follows TCRdb's listing. This chain links TRBV7-5 with TRBJ2-1; the D segment call TRBD2 is taken from the table without a DNA check. TRBV7-5 counts as a pseudogene. The CDR3 adds up to 17 amino acids, both ends counted. CDR3 residues: CISVPEALWTNGDEQFF.

This clonotype was counted at least ten times. J is TRBJ1-2 and V is TRBV12-3 or TRBV12-4; D remains ambiguous. The CDR3 is made up of 12 amino acids. Trimming took 1 base from V and 4 from J, leaving 4 bases between them. The CDR3 here is CASSLGAYGYTF. The CDR3 nucleotides read TGTGCCAGCAGTTTAGGTGCCTATGGCTACACCTTC.

This clonotype was observed a handful of times. The rearrangement joins TRBV5-1 to TRBJ2-3, with 7 positions matching TRBD1. Trimming cost V 6 bases and J 0 bases; bases outside gene matches: 7. Germline assignment: CDR1 SGHRS and CDR2 YFSETQ. The CDR3 is 15 amino acids. CDR3 nucleotides: TGCGCCAGCACGGACAGGATTCTTAGCACAGATACGCAGTATTTT. This encodes CASTDRILSTDTQYF.

About this clonotype: A junction boundary mismatches the germline segment, possibly from a read error. This chain connects TRBV29-1 to TRBJ2-7; D unclear. CDR3 length: 15 amino acids. CDR1 and CDR2 from the germline V gene are SQVTM and ANQGSEA. In DNA form, the CDR3 reads TGCAGCGCTGAAGATCCCAGGATCGGCTCCTACGAGCAGTACTTC. It encodes CSAEDPRIGSYEQYF.

In its sample, this clonotype is medium-sized. The chain couples TRBV29-1 to TRBJ2-1, with D possibly TRBD2 on 6 matching bases. CDR3 size: 14 residues. V was pared by 7 bases and J by 8 bases, with 21 bases between. Looked up from germline, CDR1 is SQVTM and CDR2 is ANQGSEA. For the CDR3, the DNA is TGCAGCGCTCTGGTGGGAGGCAGCTGGGATGAGCAGTTCTTC. The encoded protein is CSALVGGSWDEQFF.

This clonotype was counted a single time. Given a much more abundant clone one base away, this may be a read error. The rearrangement links TRBV11-3 to TRBJ2-2; D is unclear. This CDR3 has 14 amino acids. CDR1 and CDR2 (germline): SGHNT, YENEEA. DNA of the CDR3: TGTGCCGGCAGCTGGCGCTGGGGTACCGGGGAGCTGTTTTTT. This translates into CAGSWRWGTGELFF.

This clonotype appeared a few times. The chain uses TRBV5-1 and TRBJ2-2; 7 nucleotides line up with TRBD1. Trimming removed 5 bases from V and 4 bases from J; junction bases left unmatched: 8. Germline values: CDR1 SGHRS, CDR2 YFSETQ. This CDR3 has 15 residues. The CDR3 is CASRARDSPTGELFF. In DNA form, the CDR3 reads TGCGCCAGCAGGGCCCGGGACAGCCCCACCGGGGAGCTGTTTTTT. Together with reference TRBV5-1 and TRBJ2-2, the CDR3 gives the full variable domain: KAGVTQTPRYLIKTRGQQVTLSCSPISGHRSVSWYQQTPGQGLQFLFEYFSETQRNKGNFPGRFSGRQFSNSRSEMNVSTLELGDSALYLCASRARDSPTGELFFGEGSRLTVL.

This clonotype was detected only a few times. This chain links TRBV6-5 with TRBJ1-5; D is ambiguous. The germline V gene encodes CDR1 MNHEY and CDR2 SVGAGI. This CDR3 region has 13 residues. V lost 4 bases and J 6 bases, leaving 10 bases between the germline ends. As DNA, the CDR3 is TGTGCCAGCAGTTTTAGCCTTGGTCAGCCCCAGCATTTT. This encodes CASSFSLGQPQHF.

This clonotype is deemed medium-sized. The chain carries TRBV6-6 and TRBJ2-7; TRBD1 matches at 9 bases. Germline V gene data show CDR1 as MNHNY and CDR2 as SVGAGI (reference sequence). The CDR3 has 14 residues. The V gene end was trimmed by 4 bases and the J gene end by 3 bases; junction bases not matched to a gene: 4. CDR3 coding DNA: TGTGCCAGCAGTTCCCCGGGACAGGGCTACGAGCAGTACTTC. Its protein product is CASSSPGQGYEQYF.

This clonotype was seen just once. V is TRBV6-5 and J is TRBJ2-2; tentative D call: TRBD1 (6 bases). The CDR3 length is 15 residues. Trimming left V 0 bases short and J 4 bases short, with 9 bases between. Looked up from germline, CDR1 is MNHEY and CDR2 is SVGAGI. CDR3 region: CASSYSARGTGELFF. Here the CDR3 DNA reads TGTGCCAGCAGTTACTCGGCCAGGGGCACCGGGGAGCTGTTTTTT.